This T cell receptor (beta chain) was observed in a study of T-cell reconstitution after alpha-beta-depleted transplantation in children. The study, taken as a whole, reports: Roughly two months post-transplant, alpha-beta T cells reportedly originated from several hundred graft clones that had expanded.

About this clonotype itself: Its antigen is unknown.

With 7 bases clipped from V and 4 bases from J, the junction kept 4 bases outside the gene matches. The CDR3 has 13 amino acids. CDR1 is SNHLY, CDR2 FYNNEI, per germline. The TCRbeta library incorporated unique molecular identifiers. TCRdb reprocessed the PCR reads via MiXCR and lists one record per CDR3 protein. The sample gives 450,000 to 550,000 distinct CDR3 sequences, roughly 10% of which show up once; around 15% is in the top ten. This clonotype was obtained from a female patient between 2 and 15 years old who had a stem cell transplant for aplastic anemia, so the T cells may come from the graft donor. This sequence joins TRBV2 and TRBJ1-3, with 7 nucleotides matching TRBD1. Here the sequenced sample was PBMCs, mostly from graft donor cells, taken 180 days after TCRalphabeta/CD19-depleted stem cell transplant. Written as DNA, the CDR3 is TGTGCCAGCAAAGGGACAGTGGGAAACACCATATATTTT. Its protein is CASKGTVGNTIYF.